This TCR beta chain came from a study of early T cells in non-severe SARS-CoV-2 infection (dated by TCRdb to 2020 to 2023). Looking at the study overall: Because TCR sequencing relied on bulk RNA taken from unsorted whole blood, pairing of alpha and beta chains was not possible.

The CDR3 sequence holds 13 residues, the cysteine and phenylalanine included. The DNA shown is the 39-base CDR3, in frame from base 1. V is trimmed back by 9 bases and J by 5 bases, and the junction contains 8 bases that no gene match accounts for. This clonotype has ten or more counts. The target of this receptor is not known. The input lacks base qualities; no much larger clone sits a single base away. The method was 5' RACE. The sequencer listed for this sample is NextSeq 500. The TCR library protocol attached unique molecular identifiers to individual cDNA molecules to correct for sequencing error and PCR bias. Sequencing covered both TCR alpha and beta chains, and within each sample the abundances of alpha and beta sequences were tightly co-correlated. The original pipeline was this. Decombinator V4 was used to perform V gene, J gene and CDR3 annotation of TCR sequences. Expanded TCRs were defined as changing significantly between any two time points under a Poisson model with p below 0.0001. TCR abundances were normalised to the total number of TCRs sequenced per sample and were expressed as counts per million. MAIT TCRs were defined by TRAV1-2 paired with TRAJ12, TRAJ20 or TRAJ33, and iNKT TCRs by TRAV10 paired with TRAJ18. VDJdb, accessed 1 November 2021, was searched for CMV, EBV and SARS-CoV-2 annotated TCRs, excluding TCRs annotated for multiple antigens. Using fastp at Q25 and MiXCR, TCRdb reprocessed the public reads and kept productive beta chains. A single entry per CDR3 protein holds the most common genes and DNA from its merged rows. These V and J calls originate from TCRdb's pipeline instead of the authors' own analysis. For this sample the table gives about 81,000 distinct CDR3 sequences, of which around 5.6% were detected only once. The top ten hold 7.8% of the sample.

Overall study outcomes, separate from this receptor: VDJdb matching was skewed toward anti-spike CD8 responses and likely underestimated virus-specific expansions, missing private and CD4 specificities.

A case-control design nested within a healthcare worker cohort in London, UK, was used, with weekly nasopharyngeal swab PCR tests and blood sampling performed. Healthcare workers were enrolled in the week of the UK lockdown, from 23 to 31 March 2020, and were followed every week for up to 16 weeks. This sequence was found in an adult who was a healthcare worker with PCR-confirmed SARS-CoV-2 infection or an uninfected control (not recorded which). The chain links TRBV12-3 or TRBV12-4 with TRBJ2-7; 9 bases in the junction line up with TRBD1. Sequences were obtained from whole blood. CDR3 protein: CARLPGQGNEQYF. DNA sequence: TGTGCCAGGTTACCGGGACAGGGAAACGAGCAGTACTTC.